Listed below are T cell receptor beta chains from one sample, sequenced in a study of T cell responses to AZD1222 COVID-19 vaccine. Repertoires were generated with immunoSEQ multiplex PCR, while TCRdb's copy carries only in-frame clones and drops some. The data contain around 83,000 clones, approximately 90% of them seen just once; the ten biggest clones take up less than 5.5%. The sequencing used peripheral blood, collected 28 days after the second AZD1222 dose. These receptors originate from an adult who received the AZD1222 COVID-19 vaccine. Both conserved end residues are part of each CDR3. A D gene is named only where the DNA matches it firmly. Expanded clones are given a class, and other clones once, few, many or no size at all.

cdr3_aa	cdr3_nt	d_call	v_call	j_call	clone_size
CASKVPSSYEQYF	TGTGCCAGCAAGGTACCGAGCTCCTACGAGCAGTACTTC	.	TRBV28	TRBJ2-7	.
CASSSQGANTEAFF	TGTGCCAGCAGCTCACAGGGGGCTAACACTGAAGCTTTCTTT	TRBD1	TRBV7-9	TRBJ1-1	.
CASSPDRGQGKLFF	TGTGCCAGCAGCCCCGACAGGGGGCAGGGAAAACTGTTTTTT	TRBD1	TRBV5-6	TRBJ1-4	.
CASSQPGQVIGEQFF	TGTGCCAGCAGCCAACCGGGACAGGTTATCGGTGAGCAGTTCTTC	TRBD1	TRBV11-2	TRBJ2-1	.
CASSPGTAYSGNTIYF	TGTGCCAGCAGTCCCGGGACAGCCTACTCTGGAAACACCATATATTTT	TRBD1	TRBV28	TRBJ1-3	.
CASSPTGQNYGYTF	TGTGCCAGCTCACCGACGGGACAGAACTATGGCTACACCTTC	TRBD1	TRBV18	TRBJ1-2	.
CASSMAPTYTEAFF	TGTGCCAGTAGTATGGCCCCAACGTACACTGAAGCTTTCTTT	.	TRBV19	TRBJ1-1	.
CASSDGFYGYTF	TGTGCCAGCAGTGACGGGTTCTATGGCTACACCTTC	.	TRBV6-1	TRBJ1-2	.
CASRTGGGSYTF	TGTGCCAGCCGTACAGGGGGCGGGAGCTACACCTTC	TRBD1	TRBV25-1	TRBJ1-2	.
CASSLPGGYEQYF	TGTGCCAGCAGCTTGCCGGGGGGCTACGAGCAGTACTTC	TRBD2	TRBV5-4	TRBJ2-7	few
CASRRIIAGGASTDTQYF	TGCGCCAGCAGACGCATCATAGCGGGGGGGGCTAGCACAGATACGCAGTATTTT	TRBD2	TRBV5-1	TRBJ2-3	.
CASSYQYGYTF	TGTGCCAGCAGCTACCAATACGGCTACACCTTC	.	TRBV7-9	TRBJ1-2	.
CATAEQGAIKQYF	TGTGCCACAGCCGAACAGGGGGCTATTAAGCAGTACTTC	TRBD1	TRBV10-3	TRBJ2-7	.
CASSGQGIYGYTF	TGTGCCAGCAGCGGACAGGGGATCTATGGCTACACCTTC	TRBD1	TRBV28	TRBJ1-2	.
CASSTSPGNTIYF	TGTGCCAGTAGTACCTCTCCAGGAAACACCATATATTTT	.	TRBV19	TRBJ1-3	few
CASSLGPHTRPRNEQYF	TGTGCCAGCAGCCTAGGACCGCATACTCGACCAAGAAACGAGCAGTACTTC	.	TRBV3-1/TRBV3-2	TRBJ2-7	.
CASSGSYGYTF	TGTGCCAGTAGCGGTTCCTATGGCTACACCTTC	.	TRBV12-3/TRBV12-4	TRBJ1-2	once
CASSTKDREPDTQYF	TGCGCCAGCAGTACCAAAGACAGGGAGCCAGATACGCAGTATTTT	TRBD1	TRBV10-1	TRBJ2-3	.
CASSLAGSAYEQYF	TGTGCCAGCAGTCTAGCGGGGTCGGCCTACGAGCAGTACTTC	TRBD2	TRBV28	TRBJ2-7	.
CATSEPQGSVEKLFF	TGTGCCACCAGTGAACCACAGGGTAGTGTTGAAAAACTGTTTTTT	.	TRBV24-1	TRBJ1-4	.
CASSQDLLVGNEQFF	TGCGCCAGCAGCCAAGATTTGCTAGTGGGCAATGAGCAGTTCTTC	.	TRBV4-1	TRBJ2-1	.
CASSRRPTISGNTIYF	TGTGCCAGCAGCAGAAGACCAACTATTTCTGGAAACACCATATATTTT	.	TRBV2	TRBJ1-3	few
CASRQWKDNSPLHF	TGTGCCAGCAGACAGTGGAAGGATAATTCACCCCTCCACTTT	.	TRBV6-5	TRBJ1-6	.
CASRLGTGIAYEQYF	TGCGCCAGCAGGTTGGGGACAGGGATAGCCTACGAGCAGTACTTC	TRBD1	TRBV5-1	TRBJ2-7	.
CAWKSTGNTEAFF	TGTGCCTGGAAATCGACAGGGAACACTGAAGCTTTCTTT	.	TRBV30	TRBJ1-1	once
CASSPGEVTDTQYF	TGCGCCAGCAGCCCGGGGGAAGTCACAGATACGCAGTATTTT	.	TRBV5-1	TRBJ2-3	.
CATSPSGTGSSQETQYF	TGTGCCACCAGCCCGTCGGGGACAGGTTCGTCGCAAGAGACCCAGTACTTC	TRBD1	TRBV15	TRBJ2-5	.
CASRGDRGNRVNQPQHF	TGTGCCAGCAGGGGGGACAGGGGGAATAGGGTCAATCAGCCCCAGCATTTT	TRBD1	TRBV27	TRBJ1-5	.
CASPNTGELFF	TGTGCCTCCCCTAACACCGGGGAGCTGTTTTTT	.	TRBV24-1	TRBJ2-2	.
CAISQTGDEKLFF	TGTGCCATCAGCCAGACAGGGGACGAAAAACTGTTTTTT	TRBD1	TRBV10-3	TRBJ1-4	once
CASGSSYNSPLHF	TGTGCCAGCGGGAGCTCCTATAATTCACCCCTCCACTTT	.	TRBV9	TRBJ1-6	.
CAWSVGTGINQPQHF	TGTGCCTGGAGTGTTGGGACAGGGATCAATCAGCCCCAGCATTTT	TRBD1	TRBV30	TRBJ1-5	once
CASSIGLAGAVLQETQYF	TGTGCCAGTAGTATCGGGCTAGCGGGGGCCGTCCTCCAAGAGACCCAGTACTTC	TRBD2	TRBV19	TRBJ2-5	once
CASSPGQAASNQPQHF	TGTGCCAGCTCACCCGGACAAGCGGCTAGCAATCAGCCCCAGCATTTT	.	TRBV18	TRBJ1-5	once
CASSLEGGYGYTF	TGTGCCAGCAGCTTAGAAGGGGGCTATGGCTACACCTTC	.	TRBV7-9	TRBJ1-2	.
CASSLRDRGPTGELFF	TGTGCCAGCAGTCTCCGGGACAGGGGGCCCACCGGGGAGCTGTTTTTT	TRBD1	TRBV28	TRBJ2-2	.
CASSPGTANTGELFF	TGTGCCAGCAGCCCCGGGACAGCGAACACCGGGGAGCTGTTTTTT	TRBD1	TRBV5-5	TRBJ2-2	.
CASSSMTSGGAGETQYF	TGTGCCAGCAGCTCAATGACTAGCGGGGGGGCCGGTGAGACCCAGTACTTC	TRBD2	TRBV5-4	TRBJ2-5	.
CASSWTSGGFEQYF	TGCGCCAGCAGTTGGACTAGCGGGGGTTTTGAGCAGTACTTC	TRBD2	TRBV10-2	TRBJ2-7	once
CASSQDRSSYEQYF	TGTGCCAGCTCACAGGACAGGAGCTCCTACGAGCAGTACTTC	TRBD1	TRBV18	TRBJ2-7	.
CASSPFFKGEETQYF	TGTGCCAGCTCACCATTTTTCAAGGGGGAAGAGACCCAGTACTTC	.	TRBV18	TRBJ2-5	.
CASSSRTFPDTQYF	TGTGCCAGCAGTTCCAGAACGTTCCCAGATACGCAGTATTTT	.	TRBV11-2	TRBJ2-3	.
CASIETRGGAETQYF	TGTGCCAGCATCGAGACCCGGGGGGGCGCGGAGACCCAGTACTTC	TRBD2	TRBV6-5	TRBJ2-5	.
CASSSRGLRDGNTIYF	TGCGCCAGCAGCTCCCGGGGCTTACGGGATGGAAACACCATATATTTT	.	TRBV5-1	TRBJ1-3	.
CASSKTRQGTLPPKTEAFF	TGTGCCAGCAGCAAAACCCGACAGGGGACGTTACCCCCGAAAACTGAAGCTTTCTTT	.	TRBV21-1	TRBJ1-1	.
CATSRDRTGGAGEAFF	TGTGCCACCAGCAGAGATCGGACAGGGGGCGCCGGTGAAGCTTTCTTT	TRBD1	TRBV15	TRBJ1-1	.
CASGRGLRPYNEQFF	TGTGCCAGCGGGAGGGGCCTAAGGCCCTACAATGAGCAGTTCTTC	TRBD2	TRBV3-1/TRBV3-2	TRBJ2-1	.
CATSPNARYYGYTF	TGTGCCACCAGCCCGAATGCCAGATACTATGGCTACACCTTC	.	TRBV15	TRBJ1-2	few